The next 5 T cell receptor beta chains were all read from a single sample in a study of blood T cell repertoires in COVID-19. Clones were sequenced by immunoSEQ multiplex PCR, and TCRdb holds only the in-frame ones, with some missing. The sample includes some 140,000 clones, roughly 80% of them seen just once. Input material: peripheral blood. These receptors originate from a woman in her fifties or sixties with acute or convalescent COVID-19.

This chain connects TRBV5-1 to TRBJ2-2, with TRBD1 identical over 7 bases. The V gene end was trimmed by 6 bases and the J gene end by 5 bases; junction bases not matched to a gene: 7. The germline CDR1 and CDR2 sequences are SGHRS and YFSETQ. The CDR3 consists of 14 residues. CDR3 sequence (DNA): TGCGCCAGCAATACAGGGGATCCAACCGGGGAGCTGTTTTTT. This encodes CASNTGDPTGELFF.

This clone was seen only once. This chain links TRBV6-1 with TRBJ2-7; D ambiguous. Per the germline V gene, CDR1 is MNHNS and CDR2 is SASEGT. Trimming took 2 bases from V and 3 from J, leaving 8 bases between them. CDR3 length equals 13 residues. CDR3 nucleotide sequence: TGTGCCAGCAGTGAACAGGCACTCTACGAGCAGTACTTC. Its protein product is CASSEQALYEQYF.

This clone came up a few times. Here the CDR3 reads CASSWARERNTIYF. Here the CDR3 DNA reads TGTGCCAGCTCATGGGCCAGGGAACGAAACACCATATATTTT. The chain couples TRBV18 to TRBJ1-3; weak D call: TRBD1 (5 bases). Germline V lookup: CDR1 KGHSH, CDR2 LQKENI. The CDR3 extends over 14 amino acids. V lost 5 bases and J 5 bases, leaving 13 bases between the germline ends.

CDR3 DNA: TGTGCCACCAGCACGGACATAATTAGCACAGATACGCAGTATTTT. Its protein product is CATSTDIISTDTQYF. The chain uses TRBV15 and TRBJ2-3; D is perhaps TRBD1 (5 bases). The CDR3 consists of 15 residues. Per germline, CDR1 LNHNV and CDR2 YYDKDF (reference sequence). The V end was cut by 4 bases, the J end by 0 bases, with 11 bases between.

V is TRBV18 and J is TRBJ2-3, with D possibly being TRBD1 (6 bases). V lost 6 bases and J 3 bases, leaving 25 bases between the germline ends. This CDR3 is 18 amino acids long. CDR1 is KGHSH and CDR2 is LQKENI in the germline V gene. The CDR3 DNA reads as TGTGCCAGCTCCCCCCGCCTCGGGAACAGGGTAGCAACAGATACGCAGTATTTT. Translated: CASSPRLGNRVATDTQYF. The variable domain in full, completed from reference TRBV18 and TRBJ2-3, reads NAGVMQNPRHLVRRRGQEARLRCSPMKGHSHVYWYRQLPEEGLKFMVYLQKENIIDESGMPKERFSAEFPKEGPSILRIQQVVRGDSAAYFCASSPRLGNRVATDTQYFGPGTRLTVL.